The T cell receptor beta chain described here comes from a study of CD8+ T cells in alopecia areata (dated by TCRdb to 2017 to 2018). At the level of the whole study: The study used high-throughput TCRbeta sequencing to examine T cell clonal expansion in alopecia areata, in both the C3H/HeJ mouse model and human patients. Scalp tissue and sorted CD4+ and CD8+ peripheral blood T cells from patchy and totalis/universalis alopecia areata patients and from healthy controls were covered by human TCRbeta sequencing. Scalp clonality was compared among normal scalp (n=4), patchy alopecia areata scalp (n=8), and alopecia totalis/universalis scalp (n=8). RNA was obtained with the PAXgene miRNA kit for fixed scalp, the miRNeasy kit for PBMCs, and the RNeasy kit for mouse skin. TCRbeta CDR3 regions were amplified by immunoSEQ multiplex PCR with 35 Vbeta forward and 13 Jbeta reverse primers. Results and caveats for the whole study, not just this receptor: Shared TCR sequences between patients were less evident than in mice, which may be partly attributable to HLA diversity in the patient population. Higher clonality and more expanded CD8+ clones were observed in lesional scalp than in normal scalp, particularly in alopecia totalis/universalis, a finding suggestive of antigenic drive. Unlike mouse skin, where gammadelta T cells dominate, normal human skin contains resident alphabeta T cells that get sequenced too, which complicates analysis of the scalp TCR repertoire.

Concerning this clone: The antigen it recognizes is unknown. Base quality data are lacking; no much larger clone is found one base away.

PBMCs were isolated by density centrifugation and stained for CD3, CD4 and CD8, after which CD4+ and CD8+ T cells were sorted on a FACSAria. Unaffected controls provided scalp biopsies and blood samples. The method was the immunoSEQ multiplex PCR assay. To provide template for TCR sequencing, every sample had RNA extracted and reverse transcribed into cDNA. First-strand cDNA was synthesized using SuperScript III with a 2:1 mix of oligo-dT and random hexamers. A synthetic immune receptor repertoire was used to assess amplification bias, and residual bias was removed computationally. The authors' pipeline ran thus. After raw reads were preprocessed to remove errors, the CDR3 was defined following IMGT conventions as running from the conserved cysteine to phenylalanine. Clonality was calculated as 1 minus Shannon entropy normalized by log2 of the number of productive unique TCRs. Whether scalp clones were CD4 or CD8 was inferred by matching scalp TCRbeta sequences against CD4 and CD8 repertoires sorted from blood. Here the immuneACCESS table is served through TCRdb, limited to in-frame sequences with V and J called. Missing clones are a known gap in these copies; in checked studies unresolved V genes cover under half, and the rest lacks a known reason. V, J and clone size are those of that table, while D and trimming were read from the DNA. This sample comprises 110,000 or so clones, 55% to 65% of them detected only once. The biggest ten clones account for approximately 2.8% of the sample.

Sequenced material: CD4+ T cells sorted from blood. This TCR derives from a human donor in good health.

CDR3 protein: CASSVAKSGEQYF. The nucleotides are TGTGCCAGCAGTGTCGCAAAGAGTGGCGAGCAGTACTTC. The chain uses TRBV2 and TRBJ2-7, with the D gene too uncertain to name. The CDR3 covers 13 residues, taking in both the cysteine and the phenylalanine. This entry keeps only the CDR3 DNA: 39 bases, framed from base 1. The V end loses 4 bases and the J end loses 6 bases, and a stretch of 13 bases separates them. The CDR1 and CDR2 encoded by the germline V gene are SNHLY and FYNNEI.